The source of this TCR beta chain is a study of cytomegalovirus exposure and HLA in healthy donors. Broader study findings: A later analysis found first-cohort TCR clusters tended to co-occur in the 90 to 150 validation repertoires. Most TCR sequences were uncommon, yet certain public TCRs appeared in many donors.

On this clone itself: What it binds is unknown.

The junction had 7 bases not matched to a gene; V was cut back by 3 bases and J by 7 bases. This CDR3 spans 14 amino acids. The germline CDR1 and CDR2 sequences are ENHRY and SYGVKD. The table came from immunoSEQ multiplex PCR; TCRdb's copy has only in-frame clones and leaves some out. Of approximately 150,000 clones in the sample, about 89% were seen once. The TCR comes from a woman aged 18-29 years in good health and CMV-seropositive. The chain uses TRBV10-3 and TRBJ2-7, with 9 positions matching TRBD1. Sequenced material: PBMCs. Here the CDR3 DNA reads TGTGCCATCAGTGAAGCTGGACAGGGGTTTGAGCAGTACTTC. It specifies CAISEAGQGFEQYF.